Listed below are T cell receptor beta chains from one sample, sequenced in a study of blood T cells in healthy people across ages. In TCRdb, the 5' RACE reads were re-called with MiXCR into one record per CDR3 protein. The table has approximately 600,000 distinct CDR3 sequences, 58% seen once. The sequencing input was blood. The receptors here all came from a man in his fifties or sixties in good health. CDR3s include the opening cysteine and the closing phenylalanine or tryptophan. The D gene is left open where the match is weak. Not every row has a clone size; where given, it reads once, few, many or a size class.

CDR3nt: TGTGCCAGCAACTCCAATGGACTAGCGCAAAAAGAGACCCAGTACTTC; CDR3aa: CASNSNGLAQKETQYF; abundance: -; j_gene: TRBJ2-5; d_gene: TRBD2; v_gene: TRBV6-2/TRBV6-3; len: 16
CDR3nt: TGTGCCGCGTGGGGACTAACTAACGAGCAGTACTTC; CDR3aa: CAAWGLTNEQYF; abundance: -; j_gene: TRBJ2-7; d_gene: TRBD2; v_gene: TRBV6-5; len: 12
CDR3nt: TGCAGTGCGGTCGATGGAGGGGGGTCCTACGAGCAGTACTTC; CDR3aa: CSAVDGGGSYEQYF; abundance: once; j_gene: TRBJ2-7; d_gene: -; v_gene: TRBV20-1; len: 14
CDR3nt: TGTGCCAGCAGTTTAGGCCCCGGGACAACAAACATTCGGTACTTC; CDR3aa: CASSLGPGTTNIRYF; abundance: -; j_gene: TRBJ2-7; d_gene: -; v_gene: TRBV12-3/TRBV12-4; len: 15
CDR3nt: TGTGCCAGCAGTGATATCGGAGGGTCGTTTAGGAATGAGCAGTTCTTC; CDR3aa: CASSDIGGSFRNEQFF; abundance: -; j_gene: TRBJ2-1; d_gene: -; v_gene: TRBV2; len: 16
CDR3nt: TGCAGTGCTAATGGCCAGGGAGGGAGAGGGTCACCCCTCCACTTT; CDR3aa: CSANGQGGRGSPLHF; abundance: -; j_gene: TRBJ1-6; d_gene: -; v_gene: TRBV20-1; len: 15
CDR3nt: TGCAGTGCTAGAGATAGACTAGCGGGGGGGCCGGGCAATGAGCAGTTCTTC; CDR3aa: CSARDRLAGGPGNEQFF; abundance: -; j_gene: TRBJ2-1; d_gene: TRBD2; v_gene: TRBV20-1; len: 17
CDR3nt: TGTGCCAGCAGTGAGAGGAGCGAAACTAGCACAGATACGCAGTATTTT; CDR3aa: CASSERSETSTDTQYF; abundance: -; j_gene: TRBJ2-3; d_gene: -; v_gene: TRBV6-1; len: 16
CDR3nt: TGTGCCAGCAGCCAAGACCCCGGGACGGCGAACACTGAAGCTTTCTTT; CDR3aa: CASSQDPGTANTEAFF; abundance: -; j_gene: TRBJ1-1; d_gene: -; v_gene: TRBV4-2; len: 16
CDR3nt: TGTGCCAGCAGCAATGAGGGCCTGGACACCCAAGAGACCCAGTACTTC; CDR3aa: CASSNEGLDTQETQYF; abundance: -; j_gene: TRBJ2-5; d_gene: -; v_gene: TRBV21-1; len: 16
CDR3nt: TGCAGTGCGGCCCTAGCGGGGGGGCCAGGTACGCAGTATTTT; CDR3aa: CSAALAGGPGTQYF; abundance: -; j_gene: TRBJ2-3; d_gene: TRBD2; v_gene: TRBV20-1; len: 14
CDR3nt: TGTGCCAGTAGTATAGGGACTAGCGACTCCTACGAGCAGTACTTC; CDR3aa: CASSIGTSDSYEQYF; abundance: -; j_gene: TRBJ2-7; d_gene: TRBD2; v_gene: TRBV19; len: 15
CDR3nt: TGTGCCGGACGCGGGTCCTCGTACACTGAAGCTTTCTTT; CDR3aa: CAGRGSSYTEAFF; abundance: -; j_gene: TRBJ1-1; d_gene: -; v_gene: TRBV12-3/TRBV12-4; len: 13
CDR3nt: TGTGCCACCAGCAGAGTGGGGGATGTTAGGTACTTC; CDR3aa: CATSRVGDVRYF; abundance: -; j_gene: TRBJ2-4; d_gene: -; v_gene: TRBV15; len: 12
CDR3nt: TGTACCAGCAGCCTAACCCTCGGGACAGATCAGTTCTTC; CDR3aa: CTSSLTLGTDQFF; abundance: -; j_gene: TRBJ2-1; d_gene: TRBD1; v_gene: TRBV2; len: 13
CDR3nt: TGTGCCAGCAGTCCCTCAGGCAGGGAGGATTCACCCCTCCACTTT; CDR3aa: CASSPSGREDSPLHF; abundance: once; j_gene: TRBJ1-6; d_gene: -; v_gene: TRBV2; len: 15
CDR3nt: TGCGCCAGCAGCTTACGGGCCCCCCAGGGAGAGACCCAGTACTTC; CDR3aa: CASSLRAPQGETQYF; abundance: many; j_gene: TRBJ2-5; d_gene: -; v_gene: TRBV5-1; len: 15
CDR3nt: TGTGCCAGCAGCCAAGATAACAGGGGGGGCACAGATACGCAGTATTTT; CDR3aa: CASSQDNRGGTDTQYF; abundance: once; j_gene: TRBJ2-3; d_gene: TRBD1; v_gene: TRBV4-2; len: 16
CDR3nt: TGTGCCAGCAGTTTATTCGGGGGACAGGGTTTCGGTGAGCAGTTCTTC; CDR3aa: CASSLFGGQGFGEQFF; abundance: few; j_gene: TRBJ2-1; d_gene: TRBD1; v_gene: TRBV12-3/TRBV12-4; len: 16
CDR3nt: TGCAGTGCTTCCCACAGGACCTCGCAGTATTTT; CDR3aa: CSASHRTSQYF; abundance: -; j_gene: TRBJ2-3; d_gene: -; v_gene: TRBV20-1; len: 11
CDR3nt: TGCGCCAGCAGCTTGAGTGGGGTGGAAGAAAAACTGTTTTTT; CDR3aa: CASSLSGVEEKLFF; abundance: -; j_gene: TRBJ1-4; d_gene: -; v_gene: TRBV5-1; len: 14
CDR3nt: TGTGCCAGCAGCCCATGGGGCAGCAACTATGGCTACACCTTC; CDR3aa: CASSPWGSNYGYTF; abundance: -; j_gene: TRBJ1-2; d_gene: -; v_gene: TRBV7-9; len: 14
CDR3nt: TGCAGTGCTAGAAAAGGGACGGTCTACAATGAGCAGTTCTTC; CDR3aa: CSARKGTVYNEQFF; abundance: -; j_gene: TRBJ2-1; d_gene: -; v_gene: TRBV20-1; len: 14
CDR3nt: TGCAGCGTAAACAGAGGGTCGGATGGCTACACCTTC; CDR3aa: CSVNRGSDGYTF; abundance: few; j_gene: TRBJ1-2; d_gene: -; v_gene: TRBV29-1; len: 12
CDR3nt: TGCAGTGCCGTGACAACTAACTATGGCTACACCTTC; CDR3aa: CSAVTTNYGYTF; abundance: few; j_gene: TRBJ1-2; d_gene: -; v_gene: TRBV20-1; len: 12
CDR3nt: TGTGCCAGCAGCAAAAGGCAGGGGATCACCGGGGAGCTGTTTTTT; CDR3aa: CASSKRQGITGELFF; abundance: -; j_gene: TRBJ2-2; d_gene: -; v_gene: TRBV21-1; len: 15
CDR3nt: TGCGCCAGCAGCGGAATTGGACAGCAAGAGACCCAGTACTTC; CDR3aa: CASSGIGQQETQYF; abundance: few; j_gene: TRBJ2-5; d_gene: -; v_gene: TRBV5-1; len: 14
CDR3nt: TGTGCTAGTGGTTTGGACGAGGGGAGCAATCAGCCCCAGCATTTT; CDR3aa: CASGLDEGSNQPQHF; abundance: -; j_gene: TRBJ1-5; d_gene: -; v_gene: TRBV12-5; len: 15
CDR3nt: TGTGCCAGCAACCCCTGGAACAGTCGCAGCTCCTACGAGCAGTACTTC; CDR3aa: CASNPWNSRSSYEQYF; abundance: -; j_gene: TRBJ2-7; d_gene: -; v_gene: TRBV12-3/TRBV12-4; len: 16
CDR3nt: TGTGCCAGCAGGTCAACTAGCAAAGAGACCCAGTACTTC; CDR3aa: CASRSTSKETQYF; abundance: -; j_gene: TRBJ2-5; d_gene: -; v_gene: TRBV2; len: 13
CDR3nt: TGCAGTGCTGACCCCGGGACAGGGTATGGGAATTCACCCCTCCACTTT; CDR3aa: CSADPGTGYGNSPLHF; abundance: -; j_gene: TRBJ1-6; d_gene: TRBD1; v_gene: TRBV20-1; len: 16
CDR3nt: TGTGCCAGCAGTGTAAGGGGGCGGCAAGAGACCCAGTACTTC; CDR3aa: CASSVRGRQETQYF; abundance: -; j_gene: TRBJ2-5; d_gene: TRBD1; v_gene: TRBV28; len: 14
CDR3nt: TGTGCCAGCAGCGCGGGACAGGGGCTTTCAGAAAAACTGTTTTTT; CDR3aa: CASSAGQGLSEKLFF; abundance: -; j_gene: TRBJ1-4; d_gene: TRBD1; v_gene: TRBV25-1; len: 15